A single sample gave rise to the 8 T cell receptor beta chains below, sequenced in a study of read filtering for tumor transcriptome and immune sequencing. This library used roughly 400 ng RNA and molecular barcoded adaptors spanning alpha/delta and beta/gamma chains. TCRdb re-called the reads through MiXCR, storing one row per CDR3 protein. The table lists more than 70,000 distinct CDR3 sequences, around a fifth of them singletons. The sample taken for sequencing was a population of CD138-negative cells sorted from bone marrow. These receptor sequences come from a donor at least 40 years old with multiple myeloma.

This clonotype was seen ten or more times. J is TRBJ2-5 and V is TRBV6-1; D is unclear. V lost 6 bases, J lost 3 bases, and 8 bases lay in between. This CDR3 has 12 residues. Germline V gene data show CDR1 as MNHNS and CDR2 as SASEGT. The CDR3 spells CASSVNEETQYF. Here the CDR3 DNA reads TGTGCCAGCAGCGTGAACGAAGAGACCCAGTACTTC.

The rearrangement links TRBV2 to TRBJ2-1, with D hard to call. Between the trimmed V and J ends, which lost 4 bases and 8 bases, there was a span of 3 bases. The germline gives CDR1 SNHLY, CDR2 FYNNEI. CDR3 size: 10 residues. The CDR3 DNA follows: TGTGCCAGCAGTGTGGATGAGCAGTTCTTC. Translation: CASSVDEQFF.

There are many counts of this clonotype. The CDR3 DNA sequence: TGTGCCAGCAGCTTAAGTGGGGGCGCTCCCGAAGCTTTCTTT. As protein: CASSLSGGAPEAFF. The V call is TRBV7-9, the J call TRBJ1-1; a possible D gene is TRBD1 (6 bases). Germline lookup yields CDR1 SEHNR and CDR2 FQNEAQ (reference sequence). With 2 bases removed from V and 8 bases from J, the gap between germline ends came to 15 bases. This CDR3 comprises 14 residues.

This clonotype was counted ten times or more. The chain recombines TRBV27 with TRBJ2-7; TRBD1 might be the D (6 bases). Trimming removed 7 bases from V and 6 bases from J, with 19 bases in between. The CDR3 is made up of 14 amino acids. Germline CDR1 MNHEY, CDR2 SMNVEV (reference sequence). CDR3 sequence: CASTRVGARGEQYF. DNA for the CDR3: TGTGCCAGCACGCGCGTGGGGGCTAGGGGCGAGCAGTACTTC.

A few counts support this clonotype. J is TRBJ2-7 and V is TRBV5-1, with TRBD1 identical over 9 bases. Germline V gene data show CDR1 as SGHRS and CDR2 as YFSETQ. The CDR3 is 15 residues long. The ends lost 0 bases at V and 0 bases at J; junction bases unmatched: 1. The CDR3 region is CASSLEGQGSYEQYF. As DNA, the CDR3 is TGCGCCAGCAGCTTGGAGGGACAGGGCTCCTACGAGCAGTACTTC.

This clonotype has just a few counts. A clone one base away is much larger, so this may be a read error. The V and J genes are TRBV29-1 and TRBJ1-1, with D maybe TRBD1 (5 bases). The CDR3 spans 13 residues. The germline V gene encodes CDR1 SQVTM and CDR2 ANQGSEA. The CDR3 DNA follows: TGCAGCATAAAACATCCAGGGAACACTGAAGCTCTCTTT. Translated, it gives CSIKHPGNTEALF.

This clonotype was counted a few times. This rearrangement joins TRBV2 to TRBJ1-5; unclear D gene. Germline-derived CDR1 and CDR2 are SNHLY and FYNNEI. Trimming cost V 4 bases and J 2 bases, with 6 bases left between them. The CDR3 is made up of 13 amino acids. This chain's CDR3 is CASSGSGNQPQHF. The CDR3 DNA is TGTGCCAGCAGTGGCAGTGGCAATCAGCCCCAGCATTTT.

Remarks on this clonotype: It may be a read error: a sequence one base away is much more abundant. The chain couples TRBV28 to TRBJ2-2, with 8 bases matching TRBD1. J gave up 3 bases and V 10 bases, and 4 bases lay outside the gene matches. The CDR3 sequence is 13 residues long. The germline V gene has CDR1 MDHEN and CDR2 SYDVKM. The CDR3 spells CATPGQDTGELFF. In DNA form, the CDR3 reads TGTGCCACTCCGGGACAGGACACCGGGGAGCTGTTTTTT.